The 14 T cell receptor beta chains below were found in one sample sequenced in a study of response to subunit inactivated influenza vaccine. TCRdb processed the RT-PCR reads anew with MiXCR; each CDR3 protein has one entry. The repertoire holds roughly 460,000 distinct CDR3 sequences, with approximately 11% as singletons. Sequencing used PBMCs from blood, obtained about 6 weeks after vaccination. The receptors derive from a man between 45 and 60 years old who received an inactivated influenza vaccine.

The chain combines TRBV4-2 with TRBJ2-7; D is unresolved. Deletions cut 4 bases from V and 1 base from J, with 14 bases between. Per germline, CDR1 LGHNA and CDR2 YNFKEQ. CDR3 length: 15 residues. The CDR3 spells CASSLYRAGSYEQYF. CDR3 sequence (DNA): TGTGCCAGCAGCCTTTACCGGGCAGGATCCTACGAGCAGTACTTC.

This sequence joins TRBV6-5 and TRBJ2-1; 7 bases agree with TRBD1. Germline CDR1 reads MNHEY; CDR2 reads SVGAGI. The CDR3 extends over 13 amino acids. Trimming took 2 bases from V and 9 from J; bases not matched to a gene: 4. CDR3 nucleotide sequence: TGTGCCAGCAGTTACGGCAGGGGGACTGAGCAGTTCTTC. It is translated as CASSYGRGTEQFF.

The genes are TRBV11-2 and TRBJ2-7, with D possibly TRBD2 on 7 matching bases. Trimming shortened V by 1 base and J by 6 bases, and 19 bases separated the two germline ends. Per the germline V gene, CDR1 is SGHAT and CDR2 is FQNNGV. The CDR3 sequence is 16 residues long. As DNA, the CDR3 is TGTGCCAGCAGCTTAGGTTTCGGGGGGCTGGTCGGCGAGCAGTACTTC. Translating gives CASSLGFGGLVGEQYF.

The chain is built from TRBV3-1 and TRBJ2-2, with no clear D. The CDR3 is 16 amino acids. Trimming removed 3 bases at V and 2 bases at J, with 13 bases between. Germline CDR1 is LGHDT and CDR2 is YNNKEL (reference sequence). CDR3 coding DNA: TGTGCCAGCAGCCAGGGTGGACGGGTAAACACCGGGGAGCTGTTTTTT. It is translated as CASSQGGRVNTGELFF.

The chain uses TRBV19 and TRBJ1-1, with D hard to call. Germline V lookup: CDR1 LNHDA, CDR2 SQIVND (reference sequence). Trimming removed 9 bases from V and 0 bases from J, with 17 bases in between. This CDR3 region has 15 residues. The CDR3 loop is CASSRAEGMNTEAFF. CDR3 DNA: TGTGCCAGCAGTCGTGCCGAAGGGATGAACACTGAAGCTTTCTTT. Full variable domain (rest looked up from reference TRBV19 and TRBJ1-1): DGGITQSPKYLFRKEGQNVTLSCEQNLNHDAMYWYRQDPGQGLRLIYYSQIVNDFQKGDIAEGYSVSREKKESFPLTVTSAQKNPTAFYLCASSRAEGMNTEAFFGQGTRLTVV.

This clonotype was counted a few times. The chain couples TRBV7-2 to TRBJ1-5; tentatively, D is TRBD1 (5 bases). The ends were cut back, 5 bases at V and 0 bases at J, with 14 bases in the middle. This CDR3 is built from 16 residues. The germline V gene has CDR1 SGHTA and CDR2 FQGNSA. CDR3 protein: CASSIQGGNSNQPQHF. Written as DNA, the CDR3 is TGTGCCAGCAGCATCCAGGGTGGGAATAGCAATCAGCCCCAGCATTTT.

This clonotype was counted at least ten times. The genes are TRBV12-3 or TRBV12-4 and TRBJ2-5, with a weak D call TRBD1 (6 bases). Trimming cost V 6 bases and J 0 bases, with 17 bases left between them. This CDR3 spans 16 amino acids. The CDR3 bases are TGTGCCAGCAGCCCCCTTACAGGGTGGGACCAAGAGACCCAGTACTTC. Translated, it gives CASSPLTGWDQETQYF.

The chain has TRBV6-1 and TRBJ2-2; tentative D call: TRBD1 (6 bases). The CDR3 runs to 15 residues. CDR1 is MNHNS, CDR2 SASEGT, per germline. With 6 bases removed from V and 3 bases from J, the gap between germline ends came to 14 bases. The DNA for the CDR3 is TGTGCCAGCAGACCACCGGGACAAGACACCGGGGAGCTGTTTTTT. This sequence encodes CASRPPGQDTGELFF.

This clonotype was counted many times. The chain joins TRBV20-1 to TRBJ2-5, with D possibly being TRBD1 (6 bases). Trimming left V 2 bases short and J 5 bases short, with 9 bases between. Germline values: CDR1 DFQATT, CDR2 SNEGSKA (reference sequence). CDR3 size: 12 residues. The CDR3: CSARQGRETQYF. For the CDR3, the DNA is TGCAGTGCTAGACAGGGGCGGGAGACCCAGTACTTC.

The chain uses TRBV5-6 and TRBJ1-2; possible D gene TRBD1, 6 bases. This CDR3 region has 13 residues. Trimming shortened V by 4 bases and J by 6 bases, and 13 bases separated the two germline ends. The germline gives CDR1 SGHDT, CDR2 YYEEEE. This chain's CDR3 is CASSPIRQDGYTF. The CDR3 coding sequence is TGTGCCAGCAGCCCAATCAGACAGGATGGCTACACCTTC.

There are a few counts of this clonotype. The chain has TRBV7-8 and TRBJ2-2, with D perhaps matching TRBD1 or TRBD2 (5 bases each). CDR1 and CDR2 (germline): SGHVS, FQNEAQ. The CDR3 contains 15 residues. Deletions cut 6 bases from V and 5 bases from J, with 16 bases between. The chain's CDR3 is CASSPTAVSTGELFF. The CDR3 coding sequence is TGTGCCAGCAGTCCGACAGCGGTTTCTACCGGGGAGCTGTTTTTT.

In its sample, this clonotype was seen many times. The chain links TRBV7-9 to TRBJ1-1; possible D gene TRBD1, 5 bases. The CDR3 spans 15 residues. Germline lookup yields CDR1 SEHNR and CDR2 FQNEAQ (reference sequence). V lost 3 bases to trimming and J lost 10 bases, with 21 bases between them. CDR3 loop: CASSLGLGTSVGAFF. In DNA, the CDR3 is TGTGCCAGCAGCTTGGGGTTGGGGACCTCAGTGGGAGCTTTCTTT. Based on the CDR3 plus reference TRBV7-9 and TRBJ1-1, the full variable domain is DTGVSQNPRHKITKRGQNVTFRCDPISEHNRLYWYRQTLGQGPEFLTYFQNEAQLEKSRLLSDRFSAERPKGSFSTLEIQRTEQGDSAMYLCASSLGLGTSVGAFFGQGTRLTVV.

This clonotype turned up a few times. This chain links TRBV20-1 with TRBJ2-1; D possibly corresponds to TRBD2 (5 bases). The germline V gene encodes CDR1 DFQATT and CDR2 SNEGSKA (reference sequence). The CDR3 spans 13 residues. V lost 2 bases to trimming and J lost 6 bases, with 11 bases between them. The CDR3 sequence: CSARPGKVNEQFF. The CDR3 bases are TGCAGTGCTAGACCGGGGAAGGTCAATGAGCAGTTCTTC.

The V and J genes are TRBV5-1 and TRBJ1-2; no firm D call. The CDR3 extends over 14 amino acids. Trimming shortened V by 1 base and J by 0 bases, and 7 bases separated the two germline ends. CDR1 is SGHRS and CDR2 is YFSETQ in the germline V gene. The CDR3 DNA reads TGCGCCAGCAGCTTGACAGTTGCTAACTATGGCTACACCTTC. It specifies CASSLTVANYGYTF.